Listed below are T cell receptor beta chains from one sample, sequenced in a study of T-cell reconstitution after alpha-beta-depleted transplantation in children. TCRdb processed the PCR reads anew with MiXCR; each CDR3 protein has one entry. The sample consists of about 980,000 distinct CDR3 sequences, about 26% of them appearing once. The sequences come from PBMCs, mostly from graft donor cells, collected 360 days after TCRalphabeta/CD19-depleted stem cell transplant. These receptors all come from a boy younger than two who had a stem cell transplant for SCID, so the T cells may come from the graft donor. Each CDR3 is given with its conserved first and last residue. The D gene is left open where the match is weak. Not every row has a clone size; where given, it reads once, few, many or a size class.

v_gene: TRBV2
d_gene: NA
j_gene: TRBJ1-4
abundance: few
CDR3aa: CASSEFGGVNEKLFF
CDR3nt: TGTGCCAGCAGTGAATTTGGTGGGGTTAATGAAAAACTGTTTTTT

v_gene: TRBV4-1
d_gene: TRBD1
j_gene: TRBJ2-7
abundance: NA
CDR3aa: CASSPRTGTGGDEQYF
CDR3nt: TGCGCCAGCAGCCCAAGGACCGGGACAGGGGGCGACGAGCAGTACTTC

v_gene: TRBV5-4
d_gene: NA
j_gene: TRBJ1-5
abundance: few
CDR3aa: CASSLASAPAYSNQPQHF
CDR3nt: TGTGCCAGCAGCTTGGCCTCAGCCCCCGCATACAGTAATCAGCCCCAGCATTTT

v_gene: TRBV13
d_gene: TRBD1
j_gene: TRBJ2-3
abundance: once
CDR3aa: CASSIGRGLGTDTQYF
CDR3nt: TGTGCCAGCAGCATCGGTAGGGGGCTTGGCACAGATACGCAGTATTTT

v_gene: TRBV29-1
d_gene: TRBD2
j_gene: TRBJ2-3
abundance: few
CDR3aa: CSVDQRLAGNTDTQYF
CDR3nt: TGCAGCGTAGACCAAAGACTAGCGGGGAACACAGATACGCAGTATTTT

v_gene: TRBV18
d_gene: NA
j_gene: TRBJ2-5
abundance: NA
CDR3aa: CASSPLRGNQETQYF
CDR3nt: TGTGCCAGCTCACCACTGAGAGGGAATCAAGAGACCCAGTACTTC

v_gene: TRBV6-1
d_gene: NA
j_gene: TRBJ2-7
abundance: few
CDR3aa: CASRKSVGGRSAEYEQYF
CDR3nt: TGTGCCAGCAGAAAAAGCGTTGGGGGAAGATCCGCTGAATACGAGCAGTACTTC

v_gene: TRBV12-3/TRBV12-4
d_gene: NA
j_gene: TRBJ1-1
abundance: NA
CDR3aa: CASSFLGRAITEAFF
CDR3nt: TGTGCCAGCAGTTTTTTGGGCAGGGCTATCACTGAAGCTTTCTTT

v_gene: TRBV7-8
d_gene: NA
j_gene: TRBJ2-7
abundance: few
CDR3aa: CASSLHGGTNEQYF
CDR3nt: TGTGCCAGCAGCCTTCACGGTGGGACCAACGAGCAGTACTTC

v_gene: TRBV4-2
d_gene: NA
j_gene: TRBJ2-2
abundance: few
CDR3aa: CASSQDRGGGHLELISGELFF
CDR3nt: TGTGCCAGCAGCCAAGATAGGGGCGGGGGCCACCTAGAATTGATTTCCGGGGAGCTGTTTTTT

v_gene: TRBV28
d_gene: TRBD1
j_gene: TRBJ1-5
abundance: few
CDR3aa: CATQGARKDYQPQHF
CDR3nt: TGTGCCACACAGGGGGCGCGAAAGGATTACCAGCCCCAGCATTTT

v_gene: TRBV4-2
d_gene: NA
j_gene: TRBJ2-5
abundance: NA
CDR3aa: CASSQAGTLEETQYF
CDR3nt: TGTGCCAGCAGCCAAGCTGGGACCTTAGAAGAGACCCAGTACTTC

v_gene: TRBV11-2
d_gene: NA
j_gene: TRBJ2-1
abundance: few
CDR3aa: CASSLPLRANYYNEQFF
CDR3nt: TGTGCCAGCAGCTTGCCTTTAAGGGCGAACTACTACAATGAGCAGTTCTTC

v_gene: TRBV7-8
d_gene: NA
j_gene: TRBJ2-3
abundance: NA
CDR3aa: CASRQTGYGDTQYF
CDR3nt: TGTGCCAGCAGGCAAACAGGGTATGGAGATACGCAGTATTTT

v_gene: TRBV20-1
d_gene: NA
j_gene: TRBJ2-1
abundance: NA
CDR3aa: CSARALSNEQFF
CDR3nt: TGCAGTGCTAGAGCCCTGTCCAATGAGCAGTTCTTC

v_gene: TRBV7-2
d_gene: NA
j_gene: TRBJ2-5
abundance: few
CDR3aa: CASSLMSRSQETQYF
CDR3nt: TGTGCCAGCAGCTTAATGTCTCGTAGCCAAGAGACCCAGTACTTC

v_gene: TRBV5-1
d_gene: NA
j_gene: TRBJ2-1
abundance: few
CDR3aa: CASRPDGESYNEQFF
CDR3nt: TGCGCCAGCAGGCCGGACGGGGAGTCCTACAATGAGCAGTTCTTC

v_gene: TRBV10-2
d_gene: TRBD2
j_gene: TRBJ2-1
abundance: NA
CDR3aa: CASSEKAGKHNEQFF
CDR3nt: TGCGCCAGCAGTGAGAAAGCGGGGAAACACAATGAGCAGTTCTTC

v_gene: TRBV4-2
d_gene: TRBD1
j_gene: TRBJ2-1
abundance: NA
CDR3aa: CASSQGTGNYNEQFF
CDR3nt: TGTGCCAGCAGCCAAGGGACAGGGAATTACAATGAGCAGTTCTTC

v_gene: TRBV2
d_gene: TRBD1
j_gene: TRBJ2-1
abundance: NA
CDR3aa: CASRDREIYNEQFF
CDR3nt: TGTGCCAGCAGAGACAGGGAGATCTACAATGAGCAGTTCTTC

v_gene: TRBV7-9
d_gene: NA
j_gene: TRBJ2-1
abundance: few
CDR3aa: CASSLGGLSDNEQFF
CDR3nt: TGTGCCAGCAGCTTAGGGGGGCTATCGGACAATGAGCAGTTCTTC

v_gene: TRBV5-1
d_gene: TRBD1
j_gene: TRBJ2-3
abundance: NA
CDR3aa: CASSLARTGGQTDTQYF
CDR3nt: TGCGCCAGCAGCTTGGCAAGGACAGGGGGCCAGACAGATACGCAGTATTTT

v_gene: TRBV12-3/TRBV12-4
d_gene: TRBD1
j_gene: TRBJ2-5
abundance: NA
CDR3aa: CASSLGTYRGQEETQYF
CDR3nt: TGTGCCAGCAGTTTAGGGACCTACAGGGGGCAGGAGGAGACCCAGTACTTC

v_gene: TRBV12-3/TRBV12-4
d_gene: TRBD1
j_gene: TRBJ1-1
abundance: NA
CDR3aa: CASSSDREEAFF
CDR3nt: TGTGCCAGCAGTTCGGACAGGGAAGAAGCTTTCTTT

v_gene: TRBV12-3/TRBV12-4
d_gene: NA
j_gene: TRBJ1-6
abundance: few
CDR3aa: CASSHGGSNSPLHF
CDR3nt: TGTGCCAGCAGCCACGGGGGATCTAATTCACCCCTCCACTTT

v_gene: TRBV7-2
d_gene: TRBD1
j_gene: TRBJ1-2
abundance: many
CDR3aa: CASSLEGTGKSYGYTF
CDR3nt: TGTGCCAGCAGCTTAGAAGGGACAGGGAAATCCTATGGCTACACCTTC

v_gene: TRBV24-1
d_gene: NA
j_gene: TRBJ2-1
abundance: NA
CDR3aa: CATSGTEGNNEQFF
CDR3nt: TGTGCCACCAGTGGGACGGAGGGGAACAATGAGCAGTTCTTC

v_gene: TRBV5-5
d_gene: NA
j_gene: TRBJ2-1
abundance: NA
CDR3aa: CASSFLSYEQFF
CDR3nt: TGTGCCAGCAGCTTTTTGTCCTATGAGCAGTTCTTC

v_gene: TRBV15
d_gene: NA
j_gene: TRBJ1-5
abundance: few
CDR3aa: CATSRDVRVAQHF
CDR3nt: TGTGCCACCAGCAGAGATGTCCGGGTGGCCCAGCATTTT

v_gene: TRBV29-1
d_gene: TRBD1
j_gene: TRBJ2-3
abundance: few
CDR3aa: CSVPPGQGKDTQYF
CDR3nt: TGCAGCGTGCCCCCGGGACAGGGGAAAGATACGCAGTATTTT

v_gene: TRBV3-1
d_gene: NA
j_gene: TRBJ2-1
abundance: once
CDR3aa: CASSQGWNRRFF
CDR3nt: TGTGCCAGCAGCCAAGGTTGGAACCGTCGGTTCTTC

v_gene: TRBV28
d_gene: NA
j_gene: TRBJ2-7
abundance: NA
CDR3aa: CASSFSGNYEQYF
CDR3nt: TGTGCCAGCAGTTTTTCCGGGAACTACGAGCAGTACTTC

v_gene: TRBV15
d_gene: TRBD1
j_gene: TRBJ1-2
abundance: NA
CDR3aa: CPTSRGGTGGGYTF
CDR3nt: TGTCCCACCAGCCGAGGCGGGACAGGGGGTGGCTACACCTTC

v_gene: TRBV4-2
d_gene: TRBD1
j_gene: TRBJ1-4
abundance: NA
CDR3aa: CASSQGRGGATNEKLFF
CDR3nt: TGTGCCAGCAGCCAAGGGCGAGGGGGCGCAACTAATGAAAAACTGTTTTTT

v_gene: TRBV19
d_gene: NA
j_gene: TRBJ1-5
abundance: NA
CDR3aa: CASSTLGGVFNQPQHF
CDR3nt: TGTGCCAGTAGTACCCTCGGAGGGGTCTTCAATCAGCCCCAGCATTTT

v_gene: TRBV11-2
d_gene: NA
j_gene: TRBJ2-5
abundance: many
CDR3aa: CASSLVPNQETQYF
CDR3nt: TGTGCCAGCAGCTTAGTTCCGAACCAAGAGACCCAGTACTTC

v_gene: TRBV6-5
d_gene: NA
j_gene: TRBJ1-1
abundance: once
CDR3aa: CASSYEMGSNTEAFF
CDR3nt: TGTGCCAGCAGTTACGAAATGGGATCTAACACTGAAGCTTTCTTT

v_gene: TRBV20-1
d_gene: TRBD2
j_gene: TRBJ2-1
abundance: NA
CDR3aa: CSAQSLSGGAFSSFF
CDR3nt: TGCAGTGCTCAATCTCTAAGCGGGGGGGCCTTTTCTTCGTTCTTC

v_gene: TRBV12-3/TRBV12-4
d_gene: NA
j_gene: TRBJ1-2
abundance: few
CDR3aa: CASSHRVNYGYTF
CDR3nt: TGTGCCAGCAGCCACAGGGTTAACTATGGCTACACCTTC

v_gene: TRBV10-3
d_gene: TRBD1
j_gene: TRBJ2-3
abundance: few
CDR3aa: CATAGRRDSPPADTQYF
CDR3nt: TGTGCCACCGCCGGCCGTCGGGACAGCCCTCCCGCAGATACGCAGTATTTT

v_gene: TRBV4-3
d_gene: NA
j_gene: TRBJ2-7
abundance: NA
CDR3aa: CASSYGHRVYEQYF
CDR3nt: TGCGCCAGCAGCTACGGACATAGAGTCTACGAGCAGTACTTC

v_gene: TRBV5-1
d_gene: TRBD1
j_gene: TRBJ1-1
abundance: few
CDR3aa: CASSLVGTGSTEAFF
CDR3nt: TGCGCCAGCAGCTTGGTCGGGACAGGGTCCACTGAAGCTTTCTTT

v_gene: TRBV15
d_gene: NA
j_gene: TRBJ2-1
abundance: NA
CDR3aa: CATSRVVLTSYNEQFF
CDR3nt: TGTGCCACCAGCAGAGTTGTTTTAACCTCCTACAATGAGCAGTTCTTC

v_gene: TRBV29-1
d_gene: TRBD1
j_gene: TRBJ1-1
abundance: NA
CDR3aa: CSVGTTGKQTWDTEAFF
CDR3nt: TGCAGCGTTGGCACGACAGGGAAACAAACTTGGGACACTGAAGCTTTCTTT

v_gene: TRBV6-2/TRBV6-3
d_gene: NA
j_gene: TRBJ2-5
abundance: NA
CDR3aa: CASSYLRETQYF
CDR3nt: TGTGCCAGCAGTTATCTTCGGGAGACCCAGTACTTC